These 32 T cell receptor beta chains were sequenced from one sample in a study of T cell changes during pregnancy in multiple sclerosis (dated by TCRdb to about 2019). Library method: the immunoSEQ multiplex PCR assay. TCRdb retrieved this table from immuneACCESS and kept in-frame rearrangements only. Not all clones are present; in checked studies, unresolved V genes account for under half, and no reason is known for the remainder. This sample gives about 80,000 clones in total; 92% of them show up just once. Jointly, the top ten make up 2.6% of the sample. The sample in question was peripheral blood, obtained before pregnancy. These receptors were collected from a female donor with multiple sclerosis, enrolled in a pregnancy study.

The count of this clone is one. This sequence joins TRBV28 and TRBJ2-6; 7 bases are shared with TRBD1. The CDR3 sequence is 18 residues long. The V segment lost 5 bases and the J segment 3 bases; nucleotides outside the gene matches: 13. Germline V gives CDR1 MDHEN, CDR2 SYDVKM. CDR3 in amino acids: CASSPHRGSPSGANVLTF. As DNA, the CDR3 is TGTGCCAGCAGTCCGCACAGGGGAAGCCCTAGTGGGGCCAACGTCCTGACTTTC.

The rearrangement joins TRBV21-1 to TRBJ2-7; the DNA was not compared with TRBD2, the D call given in the table. TRBV21-1 is noted as a pseudogene. This CDR3 is 15 amino acids long. The CDR3 nucleotides are TGTGCCATCGCTCCCGGGAGGGCTACCGCCTACGAGCAGTACTTC. This codes for CAIAPGRATAYEQYF.

The chain recombines TRBV14 with TRBJ1-4; possible D gene TRBD1, 6 bases. The CDR3 has 13 amino acids. V was pared by 4 bases and J by 10 bases, with 13 bases between. Germline loops: CDR1 SGHDN, CDR2 FVKESK. DNA for the CDR3: TGTGCCAGCAGCCGAGATCGAGGGGGAAAACTGTTTTTT. Residues: CASSRDRGGKLFF.

This clone showed up just once. The rearrangement uses TRBV6-4 and TRBJ2-1; TRBD2 matches at 10 bases. The CDR3 loop spans 15 amino acids. J lost 5 bases, V lost 3 bases, and 4 bases had no gene match. Germline CDR1 is MRHNA and CDR2 is SNTAGT. The CDR3 DNA sequence: TGTGCCAGCAGTGAGACTAGCGGGCATAACAATGAGCAGTTCTTC. Translating gives CASSETSGHNNEQFF.

The CDR3 DNA is TGTGCCAGTAGTATCGGGACAGCTCTCGGCTACGAGCAGTACTTC. Its translation is CASSIGTALGYEQYF. The gene calls are TRBV19 and TRBJ2-7; TRBD1 matches at 7 bases. The germline gives CDR1 LNHDA, CDR2 SQIVND (reference sequence). The CDR3 is made up of 15 amino acids. V lost 3 bases and J lost 3; bases outside the gene matches: 8.

The gene calls are TRBV18 and TRBJ2-6; D may be TRBD1 (6 bases). V lost 6 bases, J lost 0 bases, and 12 bases lay in between. Germline CDR1 and CDR2: KGHSH and LQKENI. The CDR3 has 16 residues. For the CDR3, the DNA is TGTGCCAGCTCGAAAGACAGGAGCTCTGGGGCCAACGTCCTGACTTTC. Residues: CASSKDRSSGANVLTF.

V and J are TRBV19 and TRBJ2-7; the match to TRBD1 covers 7 bases. V lost 10 bases, J lost 2 bases, and 11 bases stayed unmatched. This CDR3 is built from 14 residues. CDR1 is LNHDA and CDR2 is SQIVND in the germline V gene (reference sequence). CDR3 residues: CATNQGDSTYEQYF. CDR3 DNA: TGTGCCACAAACCAAGGGGACAGCACCTACGAGCAGTACTTC.

The chain combines TRBV18 with TRBJ2-1, with D unresolved. Germline CDR1 KGHSH, CDR2 LQKENI. The V gene lost 3 bases and the J gene lost 9 bases, with 12 bases spanning the gap. The length of the CDR3 is 13 residues. As DNA, the CDR3 is TGTGCCAGCTCACCGGGTGGGCTCGGTGAGCAGTTCTTC. It is translated as CASSPGGLGEQFF.

V usage is TRBV5-6 and J usage is TRBJ1-3, with D unresolved. Trimming left V 4 bases short and J 2 bases short, with 7 bases between. Germline V lookup: CDR1 SGHDT, CDR2 YYEEEE. This CDR3 spans 13 amino acids. This CDR3 reads CASSAGTGNTIYF. The CDR3 nucleotides read TGTGCCAGCAGCGCAGGAACTGGAAACACCATATATTTT.

This clone has just one count. The V and J genes are TRBV7-9 and TRBJ2-7, with TRBD2 as a possible D gene (5 bases). Trimming left V 3 bases short and J 0 bases short, with 12 bases between. CDR1 is SEHNR, CDR2 FQNEAQ, per germline (reference sequence). The CDR3 totals 15 residues. This CDR3 is CASSFPGGGSYEQYF. The CDR3 bases are TGTGCCAGCAGCTTCCCTGGAGGCGGCTCCTACGAGCAGTACTTC. Together with reference TRBV7-9 and TRBJ2-7, the CDR3 gives the full variable domain: DTGVSQNPRHKITKRGQNVTFRCDPISEHNRLYWYRQTLGQGPEFLTYFQNEAQLEKSRLLSDRFSAERPKGSFSTLEIQRTEQGDSAMYLCASSFPGGGSYEQYFGPGTRLTVT.

Only one count was recorded for this clone. The rearrangement uses TRBV29-1 and TRBJ2-7; tentatively, D is TRBD2 (7 bases). V lost 6 bases to trimming and J lost 7 bases, with 19 bases between them. Per the germline V gene, CDR1 is SQVTM and CDR2 is ANQGSEA. The CDR3 extends over 13 amino acids. The CDR3, as DNA: TGCAGCGTATGCTGGACAGAGGGGGGGGAGCAGTACTTC. Amino acid sequence: CSVCWTEGGEQYF.

The rearrangement uses TRBV19 and TRBJ1-1; tentative D call: TRBD1 (6 bases). Between the trimmed V and J ends, which lost 4 bases and 8 bases, there was a span of 8 bases. The germline gives CDR1 LNHDA, CDR2 SQIVND (reference sequence). There are 11 residues in the CDR3. The CDR3 region has the DNA TGTGCCAGTAGTAGAGGACAGGAAGCTTTCTTT. This codes for CASSRGQEAFF.

V and J are TRBV6-5 and TRBJ2-1; maybe TRBD2 (6 bases). The germline V gene encodes CDR1 MNHEY and CDR2 SVGAGI. CDR3 length equals 15 residues. Between the trimmed V and J ends, which lost 0 bases and 7 bases, there was a span of 13 bases. The CDR3: CASSYSGGAVNEQFF. CDR3 DNA sequence: TGTGCCAGCAGTTACTCGGGGGGAGCAGTAAATGAGCAGTTCTTC.

V usage is TRBV28 and J usage is TRBJ2-5, with D tentatively TRBD1 (6 bases). The germline V and J ends were trimmed by 10 bases and 4 bases, with 13 bases remaining between them. Germline V gives CDR1 MDHEN, CDR2 SYDVKM. The CDR3 is 12 amino acids. As DNA, the CDR3 is TGTGCCACCCTAAAAGGGGGAGAGACCCAGTACTTC. This sequence encodes CATLKGGETQYF.

This chain uses TRBV6-5 with TRBJ2-7; 9 nucleotides line up with TRBD2. V shed 5 bases and J 4 bases; nucleotides not matched to a gene: 6. The V gene's germline CDR1 is MNHEY and CDR2 SVGAGI. CDR3 length: 14 amino acids. In DNA, the CDR3 is TGTGCCAGCAGTCCACTAGCGGGCAAATACGAGCAGTACTTC. Protein product: CASSPLAGKYEQYF.

The rearrangement uses TRBV18 and TRBJ1-2; D may be TRBD1 (6 bases). The V end lost 2 bases, the J end lost 5 bases, and 24 bases lay between the germline ends. CDR3 size: 18 residues. The germline V gene encodes CDR1 KGHSH and CDR2 LQKENI. CDR3 amino acids: CASSPTSFRGAQIYGYTF. CDR3 coding DNA: TGTGCCAGCTCACCAACCTCGTTCCGGGGGGCGCAGATATATGGCTACACCTTC.

This clone has just one count. The V and J genes are TRBV19 and TRBJ1-2; 7 nucleotides agree with TRBD1. Trimming at V came to 3 bases and at J to 8 bases, leaving 18 bases not matched to a gene. CDR3 length: 17 residues. The germline V gene encodes CDR1 LNHDA and CDR2 SQIVND (reference sequence). The CDR3 sequence is CASSIEKTGPTVAGYTF. CDR3 in DNA: TGTGCCAGTAGTATTGAAAAGACAGGGCCGACCGTTGCGGGCTACACCTTC.

The chain couples TRBV9 to TRBJ2-1; 11 bases align to TRBD1. This CDR3 region has 15 residues. With 2 bases clipped from V and 10 bases from J, the junction kept 8 bases outside the gene matches. The V gene's germline CDR1 is SGDLS and CDR2 YYNGEE. CDR3 sequence (DNA): TGTGCCAGCAGCGTGGACAGGGGGCTGGTCGGAGAGCAGTTCTTC. It translates to CASSVDRGLVGEQFF.

This chain links TRBV28 with TRBJ2-2; 8 bases fit TRBD1. CDR1 is MDHEN and CDR2 is SYDVKM in the germline V gene. CDR3 length: 16 amino acids. Unmatched junction bases numbered 9, after V lost 4 bases and J lost 5 bases. The CDR3, as DNA: TGTGCCAGCAGTTCTGACAGGGGAAAAGGGACCGGGGAGCTGTTTTTT. Amino acids: CASSSDRGKGTGELFF.

This chain uses TRBV19 with TRBJ2-1; TRBD2 aligns across 10 bases. Germline V gene lookup returns CDR1 LNHDA and CDR2 SQIVND (reference sequence). This CDR3 spans 15 amino acids. The V segment lost 3 bases and the J segment 5 bases; nucleotides outside the gene matches: 4. The CDR3 region is CASSIILAGDNEQFF. In DNA form, the CDR3 reads TGTGCCAGTAGTATCATCCTAGCGGGGGACAATGAGCAGTTCTTC.

CDR3 sequence (DNA): TGTGCCAGTAGTAGGGGACAGGGGGCTGGCACCGGGGAGCTGTTTTTT. Protein product: CASSRGQGAGTGELFF. The chain uses TRBV19 and TRBJ2-2, with 12 bases aligning to TRBD1. Losses at the gene ends were 4 bases for V and 4 bases for J; bases not matched to a gene: 4. Germline V gene sequence: CDR1 LNHDA, CDR2 SQIVND (reference sequence). This CDR3 spans 16 amino acids.

The V call is TRBV29-1, the J call TRBJ2-7, with a tentative D call TRBD2 (6 bases). Trimming pared 6 bases from V and 3 bases from J, leaving 12 bases between. Germline CDR1 is SQVTM and CDR2 is ANQGSEA. This CDR3 is built from 12 residues. Written as DNA, the CDR3 is TGCAGCGTGCGGGACGGGATCTACGAGCAGTACTTC. It translates to CSVRDGIYEQYF.

The chain has TRBV19 and TRBJ2-1; a possible D gene is TRBD2 (7 bases). CDR3 length: 11 residues. CDR1 is LNHDA, CDR2 SQIVND, per germline (reference sequence). Trimming shortened V by 4 bases and J by 10 bases, and 8 bases separated the two germline ends. The CDR3 is CASSKGGEQFF. As DNA, the CDR3 is TGTGCCAGTAGTAAGGGGGGGGAGCAGTTCTTC.

The V gene is TRBV4-1, the J gene TRBJ2-7; weak D call: TRBD1 (6 bases). CDR3 length: 14 residues. V was cut by 4 bases and J by 2 bases, with 12 bases left in between. From germline, CDR1 is MGHRA and CDR2 YSYEKL. The CDR3 loop reads CASSLLTGTYEQYF. CDR3 DNA: TGCGCCAGCAGCCTACTAACAGGGACCTACGAGCAGTACTTC.

This chain links TRBV20-1 with TRBJ1-4; possible D gene TRBD1, 5 bases. V lost 2 bases, J lost 11 bases, and 9 bases lay in between. This CDR3 region has 11 residues. From germline, CDR1 is DFQATT and CDR2 SNEGSKA (reference sequence). The CDR3 DNA sequence: TGCAGTGCTAGACCAGGGAGGAAACTGTTTTTT. Its translation: CSARPGRKLFF.

This clone was counted only a few times. The chain combines TRBV10-2 with TRBJ2-1; D remains unclear. Germline V lookup: CDR1 WSHSY, CDR2 SAAADI. The CDR3 covers 11 residues. Trimming stripped 8 bases from V and 6 bases from J, with 8 bases between. DNA for the CDR3: TGCGCCAGCTCAACTTTCAATGAGCAGTTCTTC. This encodes CASSTFNEQFF.

This clone was seen just once. This rearrangement joins TRBV9 to TRBJ1-1; D is unclear. Trimming took off 0 bases at V and 5 bases at J, with 11 bases between the two ends. This CDR3 contains 14 residues. Germline CDR1 and CDR2: SGDLS and YYNGEE. CDR3 region: CASSVDPVFTEAFF. CDR3 nucleotide sequence: TGTGCCAGCAGCGTAGACCCGGTTTTTACTGAAGCTTTCTTT.

The sample holds one count of this clone. The V and J genes are TRBV10-1 and TRBJ2-7; TRBD1 might be the D (6 bases). V was cut by 7 bases and J by 2 bases, with 12 bases left in between. Per the germline V gene, CDR1 is WNHNN and CDR2 is SYGVQD (reference sequence). There are 13 residues in the CDR3. CDR3 in amino acids: CASNTGFPYEQYF. For the CDR3, the DNA is TGCGCCAGCAATACAGGGTTCCCCTACGAGCAGTACTTC.

The rearrangement links TRBV5-4 to TRBJ2-3, with 8 bases identical to TRBD1. The CDR3 is 15 residues long. V gave up 0 bases and J gave up 0 bases; unmatched junction bases: 0. Germline loops: CDR1 SGHNT, CDR2 YYREEE (reference sequence). The CDR3 nucleotides are TGTGCCAGCAGCTTGGGACAGGGGAGCACAGATACGCAGTATTTT. This encodes CASSLGQGSTDTQYF.

The V gene is TRBV2, the J gene TRBJ1-2; D may be TRBD1 (6 bases). Trimming pared 6 bases from V and 4 bases from J, leaving 18 bases between. The CDR3 sequence is 15 residues long. Germline V gene sequence: CDR1 SNHLY, CDR2 FYNNEI. The CDR3 DNA reads as TGTGCCAGCAGCCCCGGGGGGGGCGGATTCTATGGCTACACCTTC. Protein sequence: CASSPGGGGFYGYTF.

The chain is built from TRBV19 and TRBJ2-5, with TRBD1 as a possible D gene (6 bases). The V and J ends lost 4 bases and 2 bases respectively, with 17 bases between them. The V gene's germline CDR1 is LNHDA and CDR2 SQIVND (reference sequence). The CDR3 has 16 amino acids. CDR3 protein: CASSSSTGLLQETQYF. For the CDR3, the DNA is TGTGCCAGTAGTAGCTCGACAGGACTGTTGCAAGAGACCCAGTACTTC.

This clone was detected a few times. The genes are TRBV5-6 and TRBJ1-3; D call uncertain. Germline CDR1 and CDR2: SGHDT and YYEEEE. The CDR3 sequence is 17 residues long. V was trimmed by 0 bases and J by 2 bases, leaving 15 bases between them. The chain's CDR3 is CASSLESHLAAGNTIYF. The CDR3 DNA reads TGTGCCAGCAGCTTGGAGAGCCATCTAGCTGCTGGAAACACCATATATTTT.